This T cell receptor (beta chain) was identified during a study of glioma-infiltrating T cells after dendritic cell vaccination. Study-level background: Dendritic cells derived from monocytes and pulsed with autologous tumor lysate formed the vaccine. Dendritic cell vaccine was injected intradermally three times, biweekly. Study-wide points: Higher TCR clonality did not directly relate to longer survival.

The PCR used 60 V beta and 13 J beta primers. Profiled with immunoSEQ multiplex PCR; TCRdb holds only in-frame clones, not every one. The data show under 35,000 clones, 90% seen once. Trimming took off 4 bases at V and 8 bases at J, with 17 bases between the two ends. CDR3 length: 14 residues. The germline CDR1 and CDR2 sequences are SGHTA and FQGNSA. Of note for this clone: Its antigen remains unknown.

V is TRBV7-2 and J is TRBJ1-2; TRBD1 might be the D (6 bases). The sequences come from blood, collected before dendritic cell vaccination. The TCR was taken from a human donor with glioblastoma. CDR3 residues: CASSYYREAVGYTF. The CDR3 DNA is TGTGCCAGCAGCTATTACAGGGAAGCCGTCGGCTACACCTTC.